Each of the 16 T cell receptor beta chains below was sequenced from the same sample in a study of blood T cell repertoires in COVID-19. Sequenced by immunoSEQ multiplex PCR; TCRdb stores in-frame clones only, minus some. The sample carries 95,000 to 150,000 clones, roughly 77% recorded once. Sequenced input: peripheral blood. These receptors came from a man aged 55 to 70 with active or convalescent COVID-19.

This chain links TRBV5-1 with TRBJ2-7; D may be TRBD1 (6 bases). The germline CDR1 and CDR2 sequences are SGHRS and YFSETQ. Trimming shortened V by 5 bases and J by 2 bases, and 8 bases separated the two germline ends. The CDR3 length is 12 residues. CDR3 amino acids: CASSNRAYEQYF. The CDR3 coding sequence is TGCGCCAGCAGTAACAGGGCCTACGAGCAGTACTTC.

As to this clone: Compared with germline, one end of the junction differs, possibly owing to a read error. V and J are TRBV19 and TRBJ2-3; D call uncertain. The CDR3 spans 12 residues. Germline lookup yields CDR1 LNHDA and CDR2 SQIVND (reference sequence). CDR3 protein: CANSISRDTQYF. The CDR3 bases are TGTGCCAATAGTATTTCGAGAGATACGCAGTATTTT.

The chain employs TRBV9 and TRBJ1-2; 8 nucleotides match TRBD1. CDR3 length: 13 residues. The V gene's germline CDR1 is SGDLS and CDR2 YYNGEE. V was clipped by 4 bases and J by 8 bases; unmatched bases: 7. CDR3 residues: CASSPGTGGGYTF. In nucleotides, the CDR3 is TGTGCCAGCAGCCCAGGGACAGGAGGGGGCTACACCTTC.

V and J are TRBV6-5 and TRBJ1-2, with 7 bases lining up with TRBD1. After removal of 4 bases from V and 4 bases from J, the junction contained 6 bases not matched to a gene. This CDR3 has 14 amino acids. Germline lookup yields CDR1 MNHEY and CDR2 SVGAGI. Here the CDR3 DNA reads TGTGCCAGCAGTTCAGTGGGACAGCTCTATGGCTACACCTTC. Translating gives CASSSVGQLYGYTF.

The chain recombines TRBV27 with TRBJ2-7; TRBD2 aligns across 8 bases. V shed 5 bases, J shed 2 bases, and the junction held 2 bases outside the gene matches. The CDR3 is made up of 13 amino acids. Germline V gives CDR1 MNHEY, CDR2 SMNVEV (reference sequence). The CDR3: CASSTTSAYEQYF. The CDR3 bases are TGTGCCAGCAGTACGACTAGCGCCTACGAGCAGTACTTC.

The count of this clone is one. The CDR3 protein is CSTHRSMNTEAFF. For the CDR3, the DNA is TGCAGCACCCACAGGAGCATGAACACTGAAGCTTTCTTT. The rearrangement uses TRBV29-1 and TRBJ1-1, with D possibly being TRBD1 (5 bases). Trimming took 8 bases from V and 0 from J, leaving 13 bases between them. CDR3 length: 13 amino acids. Per germline, CDR1 SQVTM and CDR2 ANQGSEA. Looking up the rest from reference TRBV29-1 and TRBJ1-1 gives the full variable domain: SAVISQKPSRDICQRGTSLTIQCQVDSQVTMMFWYRQQPGQSLTLIATANQGSEATYESGFVIDKFPISRPNLTFSTLTVSNMSPEDSSIYLCSTHRSMNTEAFFGQGTRLTVV.

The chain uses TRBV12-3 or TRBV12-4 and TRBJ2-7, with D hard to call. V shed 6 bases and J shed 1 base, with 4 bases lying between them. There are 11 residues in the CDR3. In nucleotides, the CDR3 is TGTGCCAGCAGCCCTTCCTACGAGCAGTACTTC. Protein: CASSPSYEQYF.

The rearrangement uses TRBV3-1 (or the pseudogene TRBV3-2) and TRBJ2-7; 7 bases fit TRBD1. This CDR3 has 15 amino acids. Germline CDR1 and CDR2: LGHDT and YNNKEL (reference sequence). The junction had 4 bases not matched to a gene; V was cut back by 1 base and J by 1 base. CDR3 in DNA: TGTGCCAGCAGCCAAGGGCCCAGGGGGTCCTACGAGCAGTACTTC. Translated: CASSQGPRGSYEQYF.

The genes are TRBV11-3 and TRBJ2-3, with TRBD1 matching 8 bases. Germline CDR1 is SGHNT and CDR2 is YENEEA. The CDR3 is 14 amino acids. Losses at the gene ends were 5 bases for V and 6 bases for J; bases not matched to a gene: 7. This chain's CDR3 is CASSRTGLPDTQYF. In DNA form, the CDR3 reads TGTGCCAGCAGCCGGACAGGGCTGCCCGATACGCAGTATTTT.

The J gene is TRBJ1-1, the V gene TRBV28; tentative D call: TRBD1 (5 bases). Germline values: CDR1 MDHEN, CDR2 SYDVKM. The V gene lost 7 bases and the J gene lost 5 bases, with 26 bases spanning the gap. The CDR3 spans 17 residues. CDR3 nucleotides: TGTGCCAGCACCACTCCCAGGGCCCGCGGTGGGGGGACTGAAGCTTTCTTT. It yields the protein CASTTPRARGGGTEAFF. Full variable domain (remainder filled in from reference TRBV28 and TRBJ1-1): DVKVTQSSRYLVKRTGEKVFLECVQDMDHENMFWYRQDPGLGLRLIYFSYDVKMKEKGDIPEGYSVSREKKERFSLILESASTNQTSMYLCASTTPRARGGGTEAFFGQGTRLTVV.

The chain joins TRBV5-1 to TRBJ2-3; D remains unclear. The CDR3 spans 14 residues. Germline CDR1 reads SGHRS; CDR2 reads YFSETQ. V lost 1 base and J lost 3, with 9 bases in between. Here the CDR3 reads CASSLPGLTDTQYF. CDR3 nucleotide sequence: TGCGCCAGCAGCTTGCCGGGTCTGACAGATACGCAGTATTTT. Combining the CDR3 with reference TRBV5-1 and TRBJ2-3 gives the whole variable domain KAGVTQTPRYLIKTRGQQVTLSCSPISGHRSVSWYQQTPGQGLQFLFEYFSETQRNKGNFPGRFSGRQFSNSRSEMNVSTLELGDSALYLCASSLPGLTDTQYFGPGTRLTVL.

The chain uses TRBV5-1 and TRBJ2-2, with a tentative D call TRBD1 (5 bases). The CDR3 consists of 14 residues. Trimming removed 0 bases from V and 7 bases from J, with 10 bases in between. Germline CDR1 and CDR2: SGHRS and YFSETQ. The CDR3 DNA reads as TGCGCCAGCAGCTTGGCAGGGTTAGACGGGGAGCTGTTTTTT. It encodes CASSLAGLDGELFF.

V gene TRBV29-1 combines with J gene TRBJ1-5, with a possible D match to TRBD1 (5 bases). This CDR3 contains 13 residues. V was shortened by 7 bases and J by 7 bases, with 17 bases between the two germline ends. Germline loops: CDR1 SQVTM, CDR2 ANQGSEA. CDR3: CSGSAGGGQPQHF. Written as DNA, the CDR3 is TGCAGCGGGTCGGCCGGGGGAGGACAGCCCCAGCATTTT.

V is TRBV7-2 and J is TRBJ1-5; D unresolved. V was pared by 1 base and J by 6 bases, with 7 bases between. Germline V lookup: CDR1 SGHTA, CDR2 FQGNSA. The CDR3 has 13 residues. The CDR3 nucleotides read TGTGCCAGCAGCTTAGTCACCGGTCAGCCCCAGCATTTT. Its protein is CASSLVTGQPQHF.

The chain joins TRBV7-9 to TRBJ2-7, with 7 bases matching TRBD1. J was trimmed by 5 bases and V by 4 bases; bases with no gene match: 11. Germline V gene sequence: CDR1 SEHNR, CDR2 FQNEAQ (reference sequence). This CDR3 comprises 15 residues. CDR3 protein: CASSWTWTGEDEQYF. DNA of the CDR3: TGTGCCAGCAGCTGGACTTGGACAGGAGAAGACGAGCAGTACTTC.

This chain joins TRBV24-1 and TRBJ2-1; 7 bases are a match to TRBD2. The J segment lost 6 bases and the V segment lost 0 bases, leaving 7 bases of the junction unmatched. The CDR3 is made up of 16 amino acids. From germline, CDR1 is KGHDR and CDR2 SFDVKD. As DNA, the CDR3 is TGTGCCACCAGTGATTTGCAATTCGGGGGGTCCAATGAGCAGTTCTTC. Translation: CATSDLQFGGSNEQFF.